This T cell receptor beta chain is from a study of cytomegalovirus exposure and HLA in healthy donors. The repertoire was sequenced with immunoSEQ multiplex PCR; TCRdb's copy has only in-frame clones and lacks some. Here the sample spans approximately 160,000 clones, about 90% being singletons. CDR1 and CDR2 (germline): SGHRS, YFSETQ. V was clipped by 0 bases and J by 7 bases; unmatched bases: 3. CDR3 length: 14 residues. The chain carries TRBV5-1 and TRBJ1-2; 10 bases are a match to TRBD1. The specimen was PBMCs. The sequence was collected from a young woman in good health and CMV-seropositive. CDR3 DNA sequence: TGCGCCAGCAGCTTGGGACAGGGGGCAAGTGGCTACACCTTC. Its protein product is CASSLGQGASGYTF.